These 8 T cell receptor beta chains came from one sample sequenced in a study of shared clonotypes between healthy human individuals. Clones were read by immunoSEQ multiplex PCR, and TCRdb kept only the in-frame ones, dropping some. The sample includes 2.3 million or so clones, just over 90% of them seen just once. Sequenced input: naive CD4+ T cells from PBMCs. The subset here: CD45RA+ positively selected. These receptors were collected from a man aged 18 to 29 in good health. Some clones in this sample may be carry-over from other donors' samples.

This chain joins TRBV23-1 and TRBJ1-6, with 8 bases that match TRBD1. TRBV23-1 carries the ORF label, with uncertain function. V was clipped by 3 bases and J by 8 bases; unmatched bases: 0. CDR3 size: 13 residues. DNA of the CDR3: TGCGCCAGCAGTCAGGACAGGGATTCACCCCTCCACTTT. Its translation is CASSQDRDSPLHF.

This clone showed up just once. The rearrangement joins TRBV18 to TRBJ2-3, with 11 bases aligning to TRBD2. The ends lost 2 bases at V and 3 bases at J; junction bases unmatched: 4. The germline V gene has CDR1 KGHSH and CDR2 LQKENI. The CDR3 is 16 residues long. The CDR3 DNA follows: TGTGCCAGCTCACCATCGACTAGCGGGGCAACAGATACGCAGTATTTT. Amino acid sequence: CASSPSTSGATDTQYF.

The J gene is TRBJ2-7, the V gene TRBV19; 9 positions agree with TRBD1. The length of the CDR3 is 16 residues. Germline values: CDR1 LNHDA, CDR2 SQIVND (reference sequence). The V and J ends lost 5 bases and 6 bases, in that order; junction bases with no gene match: 14. The CDR3 here is CASSPLTGGAYGEQYF. The CDR3 nucleotides are TGTGCCAGTAGTCCCCTTACAGGGGGCGCTTACGGCGAGCAGTACTTC.

The chain joins TRBV4-1 to TRBJ1-4; the D is unclear. Germline V gene data show CDR1 as MGHRA and CDR2 as YSYEKL. This CDR3 is 15 amino acids long. Trimming cost V 1 base and J 3 bases, with 9 bases left between them. CDR3 nucleotides: TGCGCCAGCAGCCAAGCCCGGGATTCTAATGAAAAACTGTTTTTT. It encodes CASSQARDSNEKLFF.

The chain carries TRBV6-5 and TRBJ2-7; 7 bases line up with TRBD1. The CDR3 consists of 12 residues. Germline V gene lookup returns CDR1 MNHEY and CDR2 SVGAGI. V was pared by 6 bases and J by 7 bases, with 6 bases of the junction left unmatched. CDR3 sequence reads: CASSSSDREQYF. CDR3 DNA: TGTGCCAGCAGCTCCTCGGACAGGGAGCAGTACTTC.

This chain joins TRBV7-9 and TRBJ2-5; D assignment may be TRBD1 or TRBD2 (5 bases each). There are 11 residues in the CDR3. Germline V lookup: CDR1 SEHNR, CDR2 FQNEAQ (reference sequence). V lost 4 bases, J lost 11 bases, and 11 bases lay in between. This CDR3 is CASSSLREQYF. The CDR3 DNA is TGTGCCAGCAGCTCCCTCAGGGAGCAGTACTTC.

The chain joins TRBV21-1 to TRBJ2-1. TRBV21-1 is flagged as a pseudogene. The CDR3 has 16 residues. In nucleotides, the CDR3 is TGTGCCAGCAGACCTAGAATAGGGCCCTCCTACAATGAGCAGTTCTTC. Its protein product is CASRPRIGPSYNEQFF.

The chain couples TRBV5-1 to TRBJ2-7, with TRBD1 matching 8 bases. CDR1 is SGHRS, CDR2 YFSETQ, per germline. The junction had 11 bases not matched to a gene; V was cut back by 2 bases and J by 7 bases. The CDR3 runs 15 residues. In DNA form, the CDR3 reads TGCGCCAGCAGCTTCCAACTACCCGGGACAGGAGAGCAGTACTTC. Translated, it gives CASSFQLPGTGEQYF.